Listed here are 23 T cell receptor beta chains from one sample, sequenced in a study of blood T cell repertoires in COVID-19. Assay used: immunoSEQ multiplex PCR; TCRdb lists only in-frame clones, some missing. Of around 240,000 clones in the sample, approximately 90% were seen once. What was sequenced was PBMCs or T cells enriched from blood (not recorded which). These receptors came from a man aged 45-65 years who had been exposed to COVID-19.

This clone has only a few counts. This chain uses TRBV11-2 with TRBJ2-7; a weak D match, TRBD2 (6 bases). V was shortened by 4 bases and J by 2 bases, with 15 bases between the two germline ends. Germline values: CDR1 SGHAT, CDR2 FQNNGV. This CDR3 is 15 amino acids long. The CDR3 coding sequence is TGTGCCAGCAGCTATGTCCGGGGAGGCCCCTACGAGCAGTACTTC. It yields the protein CASSYVRGGPYEQYF.

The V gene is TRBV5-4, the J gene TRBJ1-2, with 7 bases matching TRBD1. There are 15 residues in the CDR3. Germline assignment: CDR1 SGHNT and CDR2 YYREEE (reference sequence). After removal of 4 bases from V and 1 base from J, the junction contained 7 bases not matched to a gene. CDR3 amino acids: CASSIGTANNYGYTF. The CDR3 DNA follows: TGTGCCAGCAGCATCGGGACAGCCAATAACTATGGCTACACCTTC.

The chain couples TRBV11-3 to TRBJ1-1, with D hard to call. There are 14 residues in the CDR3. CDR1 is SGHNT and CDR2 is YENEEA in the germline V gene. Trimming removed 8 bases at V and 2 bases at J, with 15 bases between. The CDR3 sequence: CASRAGQLNTEAFF. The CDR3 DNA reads TGTGCCAGCCGTGCCGGCCAACTAAACACTGAAGCTTTCTTT.

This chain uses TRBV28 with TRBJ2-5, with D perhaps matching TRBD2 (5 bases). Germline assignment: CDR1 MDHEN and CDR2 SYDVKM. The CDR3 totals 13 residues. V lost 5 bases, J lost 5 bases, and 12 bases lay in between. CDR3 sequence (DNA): TGTGCCAGCAGTCTGACCCGAGGGGAGACCCAGTACTTC. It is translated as CASSLTRGETQYF.

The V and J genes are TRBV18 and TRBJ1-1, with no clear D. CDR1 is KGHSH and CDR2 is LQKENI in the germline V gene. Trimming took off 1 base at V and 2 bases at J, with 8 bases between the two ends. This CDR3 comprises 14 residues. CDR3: CASSPQGGNTEAFF. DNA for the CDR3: TGTGCCAGCTCACCACAGGGAGGTAACACTGAAGCTTTCTTT. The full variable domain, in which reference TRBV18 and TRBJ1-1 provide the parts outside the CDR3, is NAGVMQNPRHLVRRRGQEARLRCSPMKGHSHVYWYRQLPEEGLKFMVYLQKENIIDESGMPKERFSAEFPKEGPSILRIQQVVRGDSAAYFCASSPQGGNTEAFFGQGTRLTVV.

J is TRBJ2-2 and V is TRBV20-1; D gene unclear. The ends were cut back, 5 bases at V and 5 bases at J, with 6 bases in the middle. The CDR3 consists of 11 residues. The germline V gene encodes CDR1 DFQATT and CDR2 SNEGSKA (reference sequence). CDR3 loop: CSAPHTGELFF. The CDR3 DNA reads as TGCAGTGCTCCACATACCGGGGAGCTGTTTTTT.

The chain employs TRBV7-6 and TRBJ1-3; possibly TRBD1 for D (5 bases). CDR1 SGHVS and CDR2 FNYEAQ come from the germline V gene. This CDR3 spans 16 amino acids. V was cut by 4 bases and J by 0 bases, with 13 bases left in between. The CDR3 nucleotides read TGTGCCAGCAGCTCCAGACGAGACAGCTCTGGAAACACCATATATTTT. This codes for CASSSRRDSSGNTIYF.

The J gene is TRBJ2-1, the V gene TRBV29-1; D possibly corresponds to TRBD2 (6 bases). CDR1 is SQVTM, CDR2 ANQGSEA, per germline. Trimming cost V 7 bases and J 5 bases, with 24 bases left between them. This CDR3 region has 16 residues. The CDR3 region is CSGGETGPDSNNEQFF. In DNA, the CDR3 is TGCAGCGGCGGGGAAACTGGACCGGACTCTAACAATGAGCAGTTCTTC.

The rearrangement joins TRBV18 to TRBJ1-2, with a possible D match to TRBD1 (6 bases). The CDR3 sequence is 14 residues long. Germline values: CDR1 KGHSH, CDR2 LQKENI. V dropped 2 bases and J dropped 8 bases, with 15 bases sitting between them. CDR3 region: CASSPKTGYSGYTF. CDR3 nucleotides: TGTGCCAGCTCACCAAAAACAGGGTATTCCGGCTACACCTTC. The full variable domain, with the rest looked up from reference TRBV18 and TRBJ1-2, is NAGVMQNPRHLVRRRGQEARLRCSPMKGHSHVYWYRQLPEEGLKFMVYLQKENIIDESGMPKERFSAEFPKEGPSILRIQQVVRGDSAAYFCASSPKTGYSGYTFGSGTRLTVV.

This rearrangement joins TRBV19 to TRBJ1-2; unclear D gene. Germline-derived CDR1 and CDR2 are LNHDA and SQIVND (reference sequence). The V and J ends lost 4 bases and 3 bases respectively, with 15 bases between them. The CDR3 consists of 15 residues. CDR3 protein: CASSREMAVDYGYTF. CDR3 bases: TGTGCCAGTAGTAGGGAGATGGCAGTCGACTATGGCTACACCTTC.

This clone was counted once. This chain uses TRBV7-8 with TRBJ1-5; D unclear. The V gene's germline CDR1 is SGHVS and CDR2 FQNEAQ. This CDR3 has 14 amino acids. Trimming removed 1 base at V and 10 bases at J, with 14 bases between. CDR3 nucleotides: TGTGCCAGCAGCTTAGGAAGCCTCACGTATCCCCAGCATTTT. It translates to CASSLGSLTYPQHF. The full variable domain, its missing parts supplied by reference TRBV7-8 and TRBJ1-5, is GAGVSQSPRYKVAKRGQDVALRCDPISGHVSLFWYQQALGQGPEFLTYFQNEAQLDKSGLPSDRFFAERPEGSVSTLKIQRTQQEDSAVYLCASSLGSLTYPQHFGDGTRLSIL.

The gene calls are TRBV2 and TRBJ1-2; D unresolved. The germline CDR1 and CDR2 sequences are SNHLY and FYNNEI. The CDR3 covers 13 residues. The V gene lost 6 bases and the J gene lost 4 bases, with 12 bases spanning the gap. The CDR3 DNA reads TGTGCCAGCAGCTCCGGGAGCTCCTATGGCTACACCTTC. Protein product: CASSSGSSYGYTF. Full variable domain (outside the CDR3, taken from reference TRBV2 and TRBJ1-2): EPEVTQTPSHQVTQMGQEVILRCVPISNHLYFYWYRQILGQKVEFLVSFYNNEISEKSEIFDDQFSVERPDGSNFTLKIRSTKLEDSAMYFCASSSGSSYGYTFGSGTRLTVV.

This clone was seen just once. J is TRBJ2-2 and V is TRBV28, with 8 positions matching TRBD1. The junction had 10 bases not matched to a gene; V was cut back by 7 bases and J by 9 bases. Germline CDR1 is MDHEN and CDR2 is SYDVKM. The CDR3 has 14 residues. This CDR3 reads CASNPDRDNRELFF. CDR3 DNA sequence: TGTGCCAGCAACCCGGACAGGGACAACCGGGAGCTGTTTTTT.

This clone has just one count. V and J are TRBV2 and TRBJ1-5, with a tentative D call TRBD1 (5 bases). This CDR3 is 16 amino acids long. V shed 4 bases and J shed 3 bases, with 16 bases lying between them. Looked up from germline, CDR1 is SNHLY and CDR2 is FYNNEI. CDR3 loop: CASSGGGRVYNQPQHF. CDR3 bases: TGTGCCAGCAGTGGAGGCGGCAGGGTATACAATCAGCCCCAGCATTTT.

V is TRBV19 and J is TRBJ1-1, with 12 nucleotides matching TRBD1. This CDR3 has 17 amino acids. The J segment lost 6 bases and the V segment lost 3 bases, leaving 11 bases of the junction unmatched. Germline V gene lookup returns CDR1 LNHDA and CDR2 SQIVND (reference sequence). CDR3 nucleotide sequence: TGTGCCAGTAGTATTTTCGGGACAGGGGGCGGCGGGTCTGAAGCTTTCTTT. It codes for CASSIFGTGGGGSEAFF.

The CDR3 DNA sequence: TGTGCCAGCAGCTTCTCTGCTATGTCCGGCGGGGAGCTGTTTTTT. Protein: CASSFSAMSGGELFF. The chain joins TRBV7-8 to TRBJ2-2; D unclear. This CDR3 has 15 residues. Germline-derived CDR1 and CDR2 are SGHVS and FQNEAQ. The V end lost 3 bases, the J end lost 7 bases, and 15 bases lay between the germline ends.

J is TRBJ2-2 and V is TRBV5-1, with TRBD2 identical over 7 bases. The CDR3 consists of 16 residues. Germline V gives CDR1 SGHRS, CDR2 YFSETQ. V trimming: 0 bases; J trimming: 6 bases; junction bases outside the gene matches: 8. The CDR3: CASSLGWTSLPGELFF. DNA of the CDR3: TGCGCCAGCAGCTTGGGGTGGACTAGTCTACCCGGGGAGCTGTTTTTT.

The CDR3 loop reads CASSFPTGGVEKLFF. Written as DNA, the CDR3 is TGTGCCAGCAGTTTCCCGACAGGGGGCGTTGAAAAACTGTTTTTT. This chain links TRBV28 with TRBJ1-4; 10 bases are a match to TRBD1. Trimming took 3 bases from V and 7 from J; bases not matched to a gene: 5. This CDR3 has 15 amino acids. Germline CDR1 is MDHEN and CDR2 is SYDVKM.

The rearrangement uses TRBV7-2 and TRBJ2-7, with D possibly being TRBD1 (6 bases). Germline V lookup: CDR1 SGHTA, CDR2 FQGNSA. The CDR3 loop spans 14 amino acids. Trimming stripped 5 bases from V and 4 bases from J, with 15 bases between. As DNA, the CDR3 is TGTGCCAGCAGCCGCCAAGGGGGAGCATACGAGCAGTACGTC. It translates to CASSRQGGAYEQYV.

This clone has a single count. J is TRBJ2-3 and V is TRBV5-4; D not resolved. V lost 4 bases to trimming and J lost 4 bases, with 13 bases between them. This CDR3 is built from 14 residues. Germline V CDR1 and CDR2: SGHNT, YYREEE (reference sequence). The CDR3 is CASSLPRHPDTQYF. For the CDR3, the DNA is TGTGCCAGCAGCCTCCCCCGACATCCAGATACGCAGTATTTT.

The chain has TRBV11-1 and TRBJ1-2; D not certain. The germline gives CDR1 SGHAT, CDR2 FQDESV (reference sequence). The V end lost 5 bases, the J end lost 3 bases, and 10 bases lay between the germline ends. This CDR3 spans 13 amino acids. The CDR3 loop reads CASSRFGDYGYTF. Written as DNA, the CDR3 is TGTGCCAGCAGCCGGTTTGGTGACTATGGCTACACCTTC.

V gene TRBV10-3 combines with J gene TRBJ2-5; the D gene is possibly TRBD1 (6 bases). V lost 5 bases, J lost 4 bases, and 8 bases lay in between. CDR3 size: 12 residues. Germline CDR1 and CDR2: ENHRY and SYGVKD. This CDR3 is CAISPRGETQYF. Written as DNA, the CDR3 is TGTGCCATCAGTCCCAGGGGAGAGACCCAGTACTTC.

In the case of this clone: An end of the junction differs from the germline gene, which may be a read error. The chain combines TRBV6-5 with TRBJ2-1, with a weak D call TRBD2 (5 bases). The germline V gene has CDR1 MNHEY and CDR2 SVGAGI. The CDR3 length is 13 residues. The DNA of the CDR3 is TGTGCCAGCAGGAACAATCTCGAACTAGGCCCGATCTTC. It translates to CASRNNLELGPIF.